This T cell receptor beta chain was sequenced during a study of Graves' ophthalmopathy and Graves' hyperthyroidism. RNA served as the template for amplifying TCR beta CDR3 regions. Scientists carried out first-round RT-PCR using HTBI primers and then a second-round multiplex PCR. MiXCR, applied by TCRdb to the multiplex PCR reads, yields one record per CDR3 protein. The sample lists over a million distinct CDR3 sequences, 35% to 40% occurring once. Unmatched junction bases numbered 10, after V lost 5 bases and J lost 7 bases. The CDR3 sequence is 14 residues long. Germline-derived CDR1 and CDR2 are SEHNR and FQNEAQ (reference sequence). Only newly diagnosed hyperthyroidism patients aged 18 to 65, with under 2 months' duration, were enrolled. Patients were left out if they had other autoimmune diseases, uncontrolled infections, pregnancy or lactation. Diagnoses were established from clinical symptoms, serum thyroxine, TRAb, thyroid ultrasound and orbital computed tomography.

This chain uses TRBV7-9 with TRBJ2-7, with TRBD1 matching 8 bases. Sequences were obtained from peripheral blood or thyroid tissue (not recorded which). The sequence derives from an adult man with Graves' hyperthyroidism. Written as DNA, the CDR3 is TGTGCCAGCAGCACAGGACAGGGATCAGTAGAGCAGTACTTC. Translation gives CASSTGQGSVEQYF.